The T cell receptor (beta chain) described here comes from a study of blood T cells in healthy people across ages. The CDR3 is made up of 14 amino acids. Germline V lookup: CDR1 SGHTA, CDR2 FQGNSA. The V gene lost 5 bases and the J gene lost 6 bases, with 16 bases spanning the gap. It was with a sample-barcoded 5' primer and a J-beta primer mix that a second PCR of roughly 7 to 12 cycles was run. Samples each returned at least 3 million CDR3-containing paired-end reads. In TCRdb, the 5' RACE reads were re-called with MiXCR into one record per CDR3 protein. Seen here are a few hundred thousand distinct CDR3 sequences, about 52% observed once, and the top ten hold 51%. This clonotype was counted at least ten times. Donation came from healthy Caucasian individuals in Russia who were aged 6 to 90.

The source is a man aged 55-75 years in good health. Sequenced input: blood. This chain joins TRBV7-2 and TRBJ1-2; no definite D call. CDR3 residues: CASSLHHRRDGYTF. In DNA, the CDR3 is TGTGCCAGCAGCCTACACCACAGAAGAGATGGCTACACCTTC. The whole variable domain, filled in from reference TRBV7-2 and TRBJ1-2, reads GAGVSQSPSNKVTEKGKDVELRCDPISGHTALYWYRQSLGQGLEFLIYFQGNSAPDKSGLPSDRFSAERTGGSVSTLTIQRTQQEDSAVYLCASSLHHRRDGYTFGSGTRLTVV.